The present T cell receptor (beta chain) was sequenced within a study of blood T cell repertoires in COVID-19. As for the study in general: Sources were T cells, B-cell-depleted T cells, or PBMCs; the material itself was cDNA or gDNA.

In its sample, this clone was seen a few times. Per the original data handling: Reference gene primer amplification gave estimated nucleated cell counts. Sequencing was performed with immunoSEQ multiplex PCR; in TCRdb, only in-frame clones are kept and a portion is missing. V and J calls and clone size are as listed in that table; D and trimming were resolved from the DNA. The sample includes fewer than 65,000 clones, about 89% of them seen just once. The clonotype was recovered from a man between 60 and 75 years old with acute or convalescent COVID-19. The material sequenced was peripheral blood.

The CDR3 DNA is TGTGCCAGCTCACCGATCCGGGACAGGGCGTCAACGAATGGCTACACCTTC. This codes for CASSPIRDRASTNGYTF. The V gene is TRBV18, the J gene TRBJ1-2; 9 nucleotides align to TRBD1. This CDR3 has 17 residues. The germline gives CDR1 KGHSH, CDR2 LQKENI. Germline trimming cut 3 bases from V and 6 bases from J; bases unmatched to any gene: 14.